This T cell receptor (beta chain) was documented in a study of blood T cell repertoires in COVID-19. Original processing notes: Nucleated cell counts were estimated from reference gene primer amplification. Repertoires were generated with immunoSEQ multiplex PCR, while TCRdb's copy carries only in-frame clones and drops some. Clone size and V and J calls were adopted from that table, with D and trimming inferred from the DNA. The table lists about 210,000 clones, around 90% of them singletons. V was clipped by 5 bases and J by 5 bases, with 9 bases between them. The CDR3 is 12 residues long. Per the germline V gene, CDR1 is SGHVS and CDR2 is FQNEAQ.

The TCR was taken from a man aged 25-45 years with acute or convalescent COVID-19. Specimen: peripheral blood. This chain connects TRBV7-8 to TRBJ1-1; a weak D match, TRBD1 (5 bases). The CDR3 protein is CASSASGTEAFF. CDR3 in DNA: TGTGCCAGCAGCGCCTCAGGGACTGAAGCTTTCTTT.